One and the same sample provided the 6 T cell receptor beta chains below, sequenced in a study of PD-L1 blockade in urothelial cancer. Some clones are missing from TCRdb's copy, which holds only in-frame ones; the method was immunoSEQ multiplex PCR. The sample consists of tens of thousands of clones, 65% to 90% of them appearing once. The sequenced sample was PBMCs, obtained around atezolizumab (anti-PD-L1) treatment. The receptors originated from a man aged 55 to 70 with urothelial cancer.

The chain's CDR3 is CASSVGLSYNEQFF. CDR3 DNA sequence: TGCGCCAGCAGTGTGGGACTATCCTACAATGAGCAGTTCTTC. The chain is built from TRBV10-1 and TRBJ2-1; 7 bases agree with TRBD2. Unmatched junction bases numbered 1, after V lost 4 bases and J lost 1 base. The germline V gene encodes CDR1 WNHNN and CDR2 SYGVQD (reference sequence). CDR3 size: 14 residues.

This clone has only one observation. This chain joins TRBV2 and TRBJ2-7; possible D gene TRBD1, 5 bases. Deletions cut 4 bases from V and 7 bases from J, with 17 bases between. This CDR3 is built from 14 residues. Germline V gene sequence: CDR1 SNHLY, CDR2 FYNNEI. CDR3 sequence reads: CASSAVGVPEEQYF. CDR3 nucleotides: TGTGCCAGCAGTGCGGTAGGGGTGCCGGAAGAGCAGTACTTC.

The chain uses TRBV30 and TRBJ1-2; tentatively, D is TRBD1 (5 bases). This CDR3 region has 15 residues. V was pared by 3 bases and J by 4 bases, with 18 bases between. In germline, CDR1 is GTSNPN, CDR2 SVGIG (reference sequence). CDR3 sequence: CAWRTPGGGPYGYTF. As DNA, the CDR3 is TGTGCCTGGAGAACCCCCGGGGGAGGACCCTATGGCTACACCTTC.

The rearrangement links TRBV9 to TRBJ1-3; D is possibly TRBD1 (5 bases). With 4 bases removed from V and 0 bases from J, the gap between germline ends came to 8 bases. CDR3 length: 14 residues. Germline-derived CDR1 and CDR2 are SGDLS and YYNGEE. The CDR3 nucleotides read TGTGCCAGCAGCAGGGGAAGCTCTGGAAACACCATATATTTT. Translating it yields CASSRGSSGNTIYF. The full variable domain, with the rest looked up from reference TRBV9 and TRBJ1-3, is DSGVTQTPKHLITATGQRVTLRCSPRSGDLSVYWYQQSLDQGLQFLIQYYNGEERAKGNILERFSAQQFPDLHSELNLSSLELGDSALYFCASSRGSSGNTIYFGEGSWLTVV.

V is TRBV11-2 and J is TRBJ2-3; D is unclear. This CDR3 is 14 amino acids long. V was trimmed by 1 base and J by 0 bases, leaving 5 bases between them. Germline-derived CDR1 and CDR2 are SGHAT and FQNNGV. CDR3 nucleotides: TGTGCCAGCAGCTTAGTAGCTAGCACAGATACGCAGTATTTT. It encodes CASSLVASTDTQYF.

The CDR3 sequence: CASSLDTNYGYTF. For the CDR3, the DNA is TGTGCCAGCAGCTTGGACACGAACTATGGCTACACCTTC. This rearrangement joins TRBV7-9 to TRBJ1-2, with D tentatively TRBD1 (5 bases). CDR3 size: 13 residues. Trimming shortened V by 3 bases and J by 2 bases, and 7 bases separated the two germline ends. Per the germline V gene, CDR1 is SEHNR and CDR2 is FQNEAQ (reference sequence).